The clone carrying this TCR beta chain has just a few counts. A read error likely explains this, since a far larger clone differs by one base. No conserved phenylalanine or tryptophan is present at the end of the CDR3, so a read error is the likely explanation. The data were taken from a study of shared clonotypes between healthy human individuals. There are 15 residues in the CDR3. CDR1 MNHNS and CDR2 SASEGT come from the germline V gene. Losses at the gene ends were 6 bases for V and 4 bases for J; bases not matched to a gene: 6. In the authors' workflow: ImmunoSEQ yielded junction-only sequences lacking quality scores, so filtering differed. The protocol was immunoSEQ multiplex PCR, while the TCRdb copy is restricted to in-frame clones and leaves out a portion. V, J and clone size are those of that table, while D and trimming were read from the DNA. The top ten clones hold about 12% of a sample with about 500,000 clones, roughly 80% of them seen once.

V usage is TRBV6-1 and J usage is TRBJ1-3; 10 bases are shared with TRBD1. The origin of this receptor is a woman between 40 and 55 years old in good health. Some clones in this sample may be carry-over from other donors' samples. The sample consisted of PBMCs. The CDR3 DNA sequence: TGTGCCAGCAGCTTGACAGGGGGCAAAGGAAACACCATATATCTT. Translating it yields CASSLTGGKGNTIYL.